The 20 T cell receptor beta chains reported below all come from one sample, sequenced in a study of control samples from healthy donors and cancer patients. Clones were sequenced by immunoSEQ multiplex PCR, and TCRdb holds only the in-frame ones, with some missing. The sample shows about 170,000 clones, roughly 91% of them seen only once. Source material: blood. The receptors shown here come from a woman aged 25 to 39 in good health.

The DNA for the CDR3 is TGTGCCAGCAGTGATGGGGGGATTCCGTACGAGCAGTACTTC. Residues: CASSDGGIPYEQYF. V is TRBV2 and J is TRBJ2-7, with a possible D match to TRBD2 (6 bases). V shed 3 bases and J shed 4 bases, with 13 bases lying between them. The germline V gene has CDR1 SNHLY and CDR2 FYNNEI. CDR3 size: 14 residues. Based on the CDR3 plus reference TRBV2 and TRBJ2-7, the full variable domain is EPEVTQTPSHQVTQMGQEVILRCVPISNHLYFYWYRQILGQKVEFLVSFYNNEISEKSEIFDDQFSVERPDGSNFTLKIRSTKLEDSAMYFCASSDGGIPYEQYFGPGTRLTVT.

The chain joins TRBV10-1 to TRBJ2-6; TRBD1 agrees at 8 bases. V lost 3 bases, J lost 0 bases, and 4 bases stayed unmatched. Germline-derived CDR1 and CDR2 are WNHNN and SYGVQD (reference sequence). The CDR3 sequence is 17 residues long. The CDR3 nucleotides are TGCGCCAGCAGTGACAGGGGGCTCCCCTCTGGGGCCAACGTCCTGACTTTC. Protein product: CASSDRGLPSGANVLTF.

As concerns this clone: This same CDR3 is encoded by further DNA sequences in the sample. The rearrangement joins TRBV11-2 to TRBJ2-7, with TRBD1 matching over 9 bases. The CDR3 loop spans 14 amino acids. From germline, CDR1 is SGHAT and CDR2 FQNNGV. The trim removed 5 bases at V and 3 bases at J, leaving 5 bases unmatched. CDR3 in amino acids: CASSPSTGGYEQYF. CDR3 sequence (DNA): TGTGCCAGCAGCCCTTCGACAGGGGGCTACGAGCAGTACTTC. The full variable domain, completed using reference TRBV11-2 and TRBJ2-7, is EAGVAQSPRYKIIEKRQSVAFWCNPISGHATLYWYQQILGQGPKLLIQFQNNGVVDDSQLPKDRFSAERLKGVDSTLKIQPAKLEDSAVYLCASSPSTGGYEQYFGPGTRLTVT.

The chain employs TRBV19 and TRBJ1-3; no clear D. The CDR3 totals 15 residues. Germline V lookup: CDR1 LNHDA, CDR2 SQIVND (reference sequence). V lost 2 bases, J lost 0 bases, and 8 bases lay in between. CDR3 loop: CASSIRETSGNTIYF. In DNA form, the CDR3 reads TGTGCCAGTAGTATAAGGGAAACCTCTGGAAACACCATATATTTT.

The genes are TRBV5-6 and TRBJ1-2, with no clear D. V lost 6 bases to trimming and J lost 0 bases, with 12 bases between them. The CDR3 sequence is 14 residues long. CDR1 is SGHDT and CDR2 is YYEEEE in the germline V gene. The CDR3 DNA is TGTGCCAGCAACGCCCAGCTTTCTAACTATGGCTACACCTTC. It translates to CASNAQLSNYGYTF.

The rearrangement links TRBV7-2 to TRBJ1-5; D remains ambiguous. Germline values: CDR1 SGHTA, CDR2 FQGNSA. The CDR3 is 14 amino acids. Trimming cost V 5 bases and J 5 bases, with 13 bases left between them. CDR3 loop: CASSDRATDQPQHF. As DNA, the CDR3 is TGTGCCAGCAGCGACCGGGCTACCGATCAGCCCCAGCATTTT.

J is TRBJ1-5 and V is TRBV4-1; possible D gene TRBD1, 5 bases. This CDR3 has 15 amino acids. Germline CDR1 and CDR2: MGHRA and YSYEKL. Trimming shortened V by 2 bases and J by 1 base, and 9 bases separated the two germline ends. CDR3 sequence: CASSQYRDSNQPQHF. CDR3 sequence (DNA): TGCGCCAGCAGCCAATACCGGGACAGCAATCAGCCCCAGCATTTT.

The chain has TRBV6-5 and TRBJ2-5; 14 nucleotides line up with TRBD2. CDR3 length equals 15 residues. CDR1 and CDR2 from the germline V gene are MNHEY and SVGAGI. After removal of 0 bases from V and 9 bases from J, the junction contained 3 bases not matched to a gene. DNA for the CDR3: TGTGCCAGCAGTTACTCGACTAGCGGGGGGGTGGCCCAGTACTTC. Translated: CASSYSTSGGVAQYF.

The J gene is TRBJ1-5, the V gene TRBV6-5; D is possibly TRBD1 (6 bases). The CDR3 runs 15 residues. V was clipped by 6 bases and J by 0 bases, with 12 bases between them. CDR1 MNHEY and CDR2 SVGAGI come from the germline V gene. Here the CDR3 DNA reads TGTGCCAGCAGCCCGGGGGCGCTTAGCAATCAGCCCCAGCATTTT. Translation gives CASSPGALSNQPQHF.

V and J are TRBV5-4 and TRBJ2-1; D remains unclear. The V end was cut by 0 bases, the J end by 7 bases, with 5 bases between. The CDR3 contains 12 residues. The germline V gene has CDR1 SGHNT and CDR2 YYREEE (reference sequence). CDR3 sequence reads: CASSLAGNEQFF. For the CDR3, the DNA is TGTGCCAGCAGCTTGGCCGGGAATGAGCAGTTCTTC.

The V and J genes are TRBV2 and TRBJ2-2; weak D call: TRBD2 (6 bases). Germline CDR1 SNHLY, CDR2 FYNNEI. The V and J ends lost 3 bases and 7 bases respectively, with 9 bases between them. The CDR3 contains 13 residues. The CDR3 nucleotides are TGTGCCAGCAGTGACCCGGGAGTCGGGGAGCTGTTTTTT. This encodes CASSDPGVGELFF.

In regard to this clone: Other DNA variants within this sample encode the same CDR3. CDR3 sequence: CASSPRDNSPLHF. CDR3 nucleotide sequence: TGTGCCAGCTCACCCAGGGATAATTCACCCCTCCACTTT. The genes are TRBV18 and TRBJ1-6; maybe TRBD1 (5 bases). CDR3 length: 13 residues. CDR1 KGHSH and CDR2 LQKENI come from the germline V gene. V was trimmed by 3 bases and J by 5 bases, leaving 5 bases between them.

J is TRBJ2-5 and V is TRBV10-3, with TRBD2 matching over 10 bases. Germline V CDR1 and CDR2: ENHRY, SYGVKD. V was pared by 6 bases and J by 5 bases, with 3 bases of the junction left unmatched. This CDR3 region has 13 residues. CDR3 in amino acids: CAIRGTSDETQYF. DNA of the CDR3: TGTGCCATCAGGGGGACTAGCGACGAGACCCAGTACTTC.

This clone has just one count. The J gene is TRBJ1-1, the V gene TRBV6-1; a weak D match, TRBD1 (5 bases). This CDR3 comprises 14 residues. V lost 0 bases and J 8 bases, leaving 13 bases between the germline ends. Germline V gene sequence: CDR1 MNHNS, CDR2 SASEGT. The CDR3 sequence is CASSEALRGREAFF. The CDR3 region has the DNA TGTGCCAGCAGTGAAGCGCTTCGGGGGAGGGAAGCTTTCTTT.

This chain joins TRBV6-2 or TRBV6-3 and TRBJ2-7; 9 bases agree with TRBD2. Germline V CDR1 and CDR2: MNHEY, SVGEGT. V shed 2 bases, J shed 4 bases, and the junction held 6 bases outside the gene matches. This CDR3 comprises 15 residues. The CDR3 is CASSYGVSGRYEQYF. DNA for the CDR3: TGTGCCAGCAGTTACGGCGTAAGCGGGAGGTACGAGCAGTACTTC.

V usage is TRBV20-1 and J usage is TRBJ1-2; no firm D call. V shed 3 bases and J shed 0 bases, with 8 bases lying between them. The length of the CDR3 is 13 residues. Per the germline V gene, CDR1 is DFQATT and CDR2 is SNEGSKA (reference sequence). The CDR3 loop is CSASKQANYGYTF. The CDR3 nucleotides are TGCAGTGCTAGTAAGCAGGCTAACTATGGCTACACCTTC.

This chain joins TRBV6-1 and TRBJ2-5; the D gene is possibly TRBD1 (5 bases). The ends were cut back, 0 bases at V and 4 bases at J, with 15 bases in the middle. The CDR3 consists of 16 residues. CDR1 and CDR2 (germline): MNHNS, SASEGT. The CDR3 reads CASSEAIGRVRETQYF. The DNA of the CDR3 is TGTGCCAGCAGTGAAGCTATAGGCAGGGTCCGAGAGACCCAGTACTTC.

The rearrangement uses TRBV5-1 and TRBJ2-7; 7 positions agree with TRBD1. Per germline, CDR1 SGHRS and CDR2 YFSETQ. The length of the CDR3 is 14 residues. Losses at the gene ends were 0 bases for V and 2 bases for J; bases not matched to a gene: 2. The CDR3 DNA reads as TGCGCCAGCAGCTTGGCGGGACAGCCCTACGAGCAGTACTTC. Protein sequence: CASSLAGQPYEQYF.

J is TRBJ1-1 and V is TRBV11-2; 7 bases line up with TRBD1. The V segment lost 0 bases and the J segment 6 bases; nucleotides outside the gene matches: 7. Germline V CDR1 and CDR2: SGHAT, FQNNGV. CDR3 length: 15 amino acids. CDR3 loop: CASSLDNRGRSEAFF. CDR3 coding DNA: TGTGCCAGCAGCTTAGATAACAGGGGTCGGTCTGAAGCTTTCTTT.

This clone has only a few counts. The rearrangement links TRBV7-9 to TRBJ1-4; tentatively, D is TRBD1 (6 bases). CDR1 SEHNR and CDR2 FQNEAQ come from the germline V gene (reference sequence). Trimming left V 5 bases short and J 7 bases short, with 14 bases between. The CDR3 length is 14 residues. Written as DNA, the CDR3 is TGTGCCAGCAGCCCGGGACACGCCGGTGAAAAACTGTTTTTT. Translation gives CASSPGHAGEKLFF.